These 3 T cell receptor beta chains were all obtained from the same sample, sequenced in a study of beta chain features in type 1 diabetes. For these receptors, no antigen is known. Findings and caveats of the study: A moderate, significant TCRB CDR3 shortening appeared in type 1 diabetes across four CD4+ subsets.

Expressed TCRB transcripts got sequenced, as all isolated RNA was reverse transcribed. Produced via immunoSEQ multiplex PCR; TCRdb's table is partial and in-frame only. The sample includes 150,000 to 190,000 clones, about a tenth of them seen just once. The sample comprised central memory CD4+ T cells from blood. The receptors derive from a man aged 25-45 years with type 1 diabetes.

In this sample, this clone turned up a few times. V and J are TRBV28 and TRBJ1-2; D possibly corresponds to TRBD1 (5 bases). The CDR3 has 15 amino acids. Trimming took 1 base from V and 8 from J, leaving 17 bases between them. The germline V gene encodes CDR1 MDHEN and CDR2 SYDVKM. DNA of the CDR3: TGTGCCAGCAGTTTATTTACAGGTCCATCTGGAGGCTACACCTTC. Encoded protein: CASSLFTGPSGGYTF.

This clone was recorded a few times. The CDR3 spells CASREAGGPGDPQYF. Here the CDR3 DNA reads TGTGCCAGCAGAGAGGCGGGAGGGCCTGGCGATCCGCAGTATTTT. The chain carries TRBV4-2 and TRBJ2-3, with 9 bases fitting TRBD2. CDR3 length: 15 residues. The V gene end was trimmed by 6 bases and the J gene end by 10 bases; junction bases not matched to a gene: 14. CDR1 is LGHNA, CDR2 YNFKEQ, per germline.

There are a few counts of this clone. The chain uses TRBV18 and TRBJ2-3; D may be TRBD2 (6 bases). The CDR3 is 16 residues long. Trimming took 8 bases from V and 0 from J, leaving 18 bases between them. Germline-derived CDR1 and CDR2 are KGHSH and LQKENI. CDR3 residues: CASPPLAQSSTDTQYF. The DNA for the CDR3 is TGTGCCAGCCCGCCCCTAGCGCAGAGCAGCACAGATACGCAGTATTTT.